The clone carrying this T cell receptor beta chain was detected ten times or more. What it binds is not known. These data are taken from a study of breast tumors, draining lymph nodes, adjacent tissues. V shed 0 bases, J shed 9 bases, and the junction held 13 bases outside the gene matches. This CDR3 comprises 18 residues. Germline CDR1 reads MNHNS; CDR2 reads SASEGT. General study points: Data only fit, rather than demonstrated, lymph node origin of most tumor T cells. Tumor and nontumor repertoires were significantly more similar in luminal-like than in basal-like breast cancer. Findings are consistent with lymph node origin and intratumoral expansion of most tumor T cells.

MiXCR, applied by TCRdb to the multiplex PCR reads, yields one record per CDR3 protein. The repertoire holds roughly 120,000 distinct CDR3 sequences, with about 20% as singletons. Axillary draining lymph nodes of breast cancer patients supplied the node samples. The clonotype originates from a female donor with breast cancer. Some clones in this sample may be carry-over from other donors' samples. Sequenced: axillary lymph node tissue. J is TRBJ1-6 and V is TRBV6-1, with TRBD1 matching over 8 bases. In DNA, the CDR3 is TGTGCCAGCAGTGAAGCGGGAGGGACAGGTGGCATGGTTTCACCCCTCCACTTT. Protein: CASSEAGGTGGMVSPLHF.